Following are 18 T cell receptor beta chains from one sample sequenced in a study of identical twins. TCRdb independently ran MiXCR on the 5' RACE reads; one entry per CDR3 protein. The data show fewer than 900,000 distinct CDR3 sequences, with about 20% seen just once and about 4.3% held by the top ten. These data were also filed under a second study, of T cells expressing NK-cell markers.

The sequencing sample was made of PBMCs. The receptors shown here come from a woman under 30 in good health.

The chain recombines TRBV10-3 with TRBJ2-5, with D perhaps matching TRBD1 or TRBD2 (6 bases each). Germline CDR1 ENHRY, CDR2 SYGVKD. The CDR3 totals 14 residues. The V end was cut by 10 bases, the J end by 2 bases, with 17 bases between. CDR3 coding DNA: TGTGCCACCCGGGGGCTAGGAGGGCAAGAGACCCAGTACTTC. Its protein product is CATRGLGGQETQYF.

This clonotype was seen ten or more times. The genes are TRBV12-3 or TRBV12-4 and TRBJ2-5, with no clear D. V gave up 3 bases and J gave up 4 bases, with 9 bases separating them. This CDR3 has 13 residues. The CDR3 DNA sequence: TGTGCCAGCAGTTTTTCGCGTCCAGAGACCCAGTACTTC. Residues: CASSFSRPETQYF.

The chain links TRBV10-1 to TRBJ2-5; D gene uncertain. Germline lookup yields CDR1 WNHNN and CDR2 SYGVQD (reference sequence). The CDR3 is made up of 14 amino acids. Between the trimmed V and J ends, which lost 2 bases and 0 bases, there was a span of 7 bases. CDR3 DNA: TGCGCCAGCAGTGAGGGGTTGTACCAAGAGACCCAGTACTTC. Translation: CASSEGLYQETQYF.

This clonotype was counted between two and nine times. The rearrangement uses TRBV12-3 or TRBV12-4 and TRBJ2-3; 8 bases map to TRBD1. With 3 bases clipped from V and 2 bases from J, the junction kept 4 bases outside the gene matches. The CDR3 is 15 residues long. CDR3 residues: CASSFRGLITDTQYF. The CDR3, as DNA: TGTGCCAGCAGTTTCAGGGGGCTTATCACAGATACGCAGTATTTT.

The chain recombines TRBV11-2 with TRBJ2-7, with 9 bases identical to TRBD2. CDR1 and CDR2 from the germline V gene are SGHAT and FQNNGV. The CDR3 consists of 19 residues. The J segment lost 2 bases and the V segment lost 4 bases, leaving 18 bases of the junction unmatched. CDR3 nucleotides: TGTGCCAGCAGCTACAGGACTGGTCTAGCGGGATCACGGGCCTACGAGCAGTACTTC. This gives the protein CASSYRTGLAGSRAYEQYF.

This clonotype was counted many times. The CDR3 is CASSLRSGEQYF. The CDR3 DNA reads as TGTGCCAGCAGTCTACGGTCCGGCGAGCAGTACTTC. This chain uses TRBV6-2 or TRBV6-3 with TRBJ2-7; D not certain. The CDR3 is made up of 12 amino acids. The V end was cut by 5 bases, the J end by 6 bases, with 11 bases between. Germline CDR1 is MNHEY and CDR2 is SVGEGT.

This clonotype has ten or more counts. This chain joins TRBV4-3 and TRBJ2-3; D remains unclear. The CDR3 is 14 amino acids. Trimming took off 0 bases at V and 0 bases at J, with 4 bases between the two ends. Germline V gene sequence: CDR1 LGHNA, CDR2 YSLEER. CDR3 DNA: TGCGCCAGCAGCCAAGAAACCAGCACAGATACGCAGTATTTT. This sequence encodes CASSQETSTDTQYF.

This chain connects TRBV7-2 to TRBJ2-1; TRBD2 aligns across 8 bases. CDR1 and CDR2 from the germline V gene are SGHTA and FQGNSA. V trimming: 2 bases; J trimming: 5 bases; junction bases outside the gene matches: 5. The CDR3 is made up of 15 amino acids. As DNA, the CDR3 is TGTGCCAGCAGCTTACGCCTTAGCGGGAACAATGAGCAGTTCTTC. It translates to CASSLRLSGNNEQFF. Variable domain in full (rest from reference TRBV7-2 and TRBJ2-1): GAGVSQSPSNKVTEKGKDVELRCDPISGHTALYWYRQSLGQGLEFLIYFQGNSAPDKSGLPSDRFSAERTGGSVSTLTIQRTQQEDSAVYLCASSLRLSGNNEQFFGPGTRLTVL.

For this clonotype: One end of the junction does not line up with germline, which may come from a read error. The rearrangement joins TRBV7-8 to TRBJ2-7; D is possibly TRBD1 (5 bases). CDR3 size: 13 residues. CDR1 SGHVS and CDR2 FQNEAQ come from the germline V gene. CDR3 DNA: TGTGCCAGCAGCTTTCTAAAAGGGGCTAAGACAGAGTTC. This translates into CASSFLKGAKTEF.

This clonotype has only a few counts. This rearrangement joins TRBV20-1 to TRBJ2-5; D ambiguous. Germline assignment: CDR1 DFQATT and CDR2 SNEGSKA (reference sequence). V was shortened by 3 bases and J by 9 bases, with 14 bases between the two germline ends. The CDR3 has 12 amino acids. Here the CDR3 reads CSASSNQGSQYF. As DNA, the CDR3 is TGCAGTGCTAGTTCCAACCAAGGATCCCAGTACTTC.

This clonotype was counted a few times. The rearrangement joins TRBV4-3 to TRBJ2-7; D is uncertain. The CDR3 extends over 13 amino acids. Germline CDR1 LGHNA, CDR2 YSLEER. V lost 3 bases and J 2 bases, leaving 8 bases between the germline ends. The CDR3 sequence: CASSHRPTYEQYF. In DNA form, the CDR3 reads TGCGCCAGCAGCCATCGACCAACCTACGAGCAGTACTTC.

The sample holds many counts of this clonotype. V is TRBV20-1 and J is TRBJ2-1, with a weak D call TRBD2 (7 bases). Germline V gene data show CDR1 as DFQATT and CDR2 as SNEGSKA (reference sequence). V lost 5 bases to trimming and J lost 12 bases, with 23 bases between them. The CDR3 has 14 residues. The CDR3 is CSAWGGTSSKPQFF. Written as DNA, the CDR3 is TGCAGTGCTTGGGGGGGCACATCCAGTAAACCGCAGTTCTTC.

This sequence joins TRBV30 and TRBJ2-2; D might be TRBD1 or TRBD2, each matching 5 bases. V gave up 2 bases and J gave up 4 bases, with 11 bases separating them. The CDR3 covers 14 residues. Looked up from germline, CDR1 is GTSNPN and CDR2 is SVGIG (reference sequence). The CDR3 loop is CAWSTAGSTGELFF. DNA of the CDR3: TGTGCCTGGAGTACGGCAGGGAGCACCGGGGAGCTGTTTTTT.

At least ten counts were recorded for this clonotype. Here the CDR3 DNA reads TGCAGCGTTAGAAAGGCTATGAACACTGAAGCTTTCTTT. It specifies CSVRKAMNTEAFF. The chain joins TRBV29-1 to TRBJ1-1, with unresolved D. This CDR3 is 13 amino acids long. Germline assignment: CDR1 SQVTM and CDR2 ANQGSEA. The V end was cut by 5 bases, the J end by 0 bases, with 10 bases between.

The chain couples TRBV12-3 or TRBV12-4 to TRBJ1-2; 10 bases are shared with TRBD1. Unmatched junction bases numbered 13, after V lost 6 bases and J lost 3 bases. This CDR3 region has 17 residues. The CDR3 here is CASSPTLGTGDYYGYTF. Here the CDR3 DNA reads TGTGCCAGCAGCCCTACTTTGGGGACAGGGGATTACTATGGCTACACCTTC.

This clonotype came up a few times. J is TRBJ2-1 and V is TRBV5-1, with 11 bases aligning to TRBD2. The germline CDR1 and CDR2 sequences are SGHRS and YFSETQ. The CDR3 spans 17 residues. V lost 4 bases to trimming and J lost 3 bases; unmatched junction nucleotides: 9. The CDR3 here is CASSRVGGTSGYNEQFF. The CDR3, as DNA: TGCGCCAGCAGCCGGGTAGGTGGGACTAGCGGCTACAATGAGCAGTTCTTC.

This clonotype was observed many times. The chain recombines TRBV5-1 with TRBJ2-7, with D unclear. The CDR3 length is 13 residues. V was pared by 0 bases and J by 2 bases, with 6 bases between. The V gene's germline CDR1 is SGHRS and CDR2 YFSETQ. CDR3 nucleotide sequence: TGCGCCAGCAGCTTGGACAGTACCTACGAGCAGTACTTC. As protein: CASSLDSTYEQYF.

This clonotype has a handful of counts. The J gene is TRBJ1-2, the V gene TRBV4-3, with 8 bases fitting TRBD1. CDR1 and CDR2 from the germline V gene are LGHNA and YSLEER. V dropped 1 base and J dropped 4; count of bases not matched to a gene: 5. The length of the CDR3 is 15 residues. In nucleotides, the CDR3 is TGCGCCAGCAGCCAAGCACGGACAGGGTTCTATGGCTACACCTTC. This gives the protein CASSQARTGFYGYTF.